This T cell receptor (beta chain) was sequenced for a study of blood T cell repertoires in COVID-19. Study context: Acute and convalescent COVID-19 specimens originated in the United States, Italy and Spain. PBMCs, B-cell-depleted T cells, or T cells were the source of the cDNA or gDNA that made up the material.

Trimming took off 2 bases at V and 2 bases at J, with 14 bases between the two ends. The CDR3 covers 16 residues. CDR1 SNHLY and CDR2 FYNNEI come from the germline V gene. Under the authors' procedure: Reference gene primers were amplified, and this amplification served to estimate nucleated cell counts. TCRdb keeps only in-frame clones here, not all; method: immunoSEQ multiplex PCR. V and J calls and clone size are as listed in that table; D and trimming were resolved from the DNA. The repertoire has over 200,000 clones, approximately 79% of them found once; the top ten carry approximately 5%. Sequencing input: peripheral blood. This clonotype was obtained from a human donor in a cohort sampled during active COVID-19. The genes are TRBV2 and TRBJ2-3; D perhaps matches TRBD2 (7 bases). The CDR3 coding sequence is TGTGCCAGCAGTGAATTGGGGGAGGGGGACACAGATACGCAGTATTTT. It is translated as CASSELGEGDTDTQYF. The whole variable domain, remainder taken from reference TRBV2 and TRBJ2-3, is EPEVTQTPSHQVTQMGQEVILRCVPISNHLYFYWYRQILGQKVEFLVSFYNNEISEKSEIFDDQFSVERPDGSNFTLKIRSTKLEDSAMYFCASSELGEGDTDTQYFGPGTRLTVL.